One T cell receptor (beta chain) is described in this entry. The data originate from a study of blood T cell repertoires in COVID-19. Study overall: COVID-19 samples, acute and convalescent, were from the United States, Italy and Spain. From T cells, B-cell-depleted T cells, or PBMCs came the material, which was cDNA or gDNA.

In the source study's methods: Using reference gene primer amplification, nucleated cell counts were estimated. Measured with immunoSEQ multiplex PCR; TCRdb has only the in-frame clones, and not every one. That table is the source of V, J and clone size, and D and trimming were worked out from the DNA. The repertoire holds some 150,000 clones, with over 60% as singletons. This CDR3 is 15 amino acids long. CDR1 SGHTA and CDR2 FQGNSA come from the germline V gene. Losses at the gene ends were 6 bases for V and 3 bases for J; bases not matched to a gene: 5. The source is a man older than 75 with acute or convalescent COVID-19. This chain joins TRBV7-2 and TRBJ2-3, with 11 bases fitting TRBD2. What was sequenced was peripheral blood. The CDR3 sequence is CASSELAGGTDTQYF. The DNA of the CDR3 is TGTGCCAGCAGTGAGCTAGCGGGGGGAACAGATACGCAGTATTTT.